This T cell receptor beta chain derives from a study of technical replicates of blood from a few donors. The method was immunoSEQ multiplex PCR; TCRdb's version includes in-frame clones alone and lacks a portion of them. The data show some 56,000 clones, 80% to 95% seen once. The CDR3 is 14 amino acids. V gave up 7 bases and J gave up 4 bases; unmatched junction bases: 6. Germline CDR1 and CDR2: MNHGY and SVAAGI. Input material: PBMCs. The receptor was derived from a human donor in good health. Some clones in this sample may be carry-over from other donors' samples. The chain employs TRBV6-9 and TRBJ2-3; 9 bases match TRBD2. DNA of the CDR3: TGTGCCAGCACCTTAGGCGGGGGGGCAGATACGCAGTATTTT. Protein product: CASTLGGGADTQYF.